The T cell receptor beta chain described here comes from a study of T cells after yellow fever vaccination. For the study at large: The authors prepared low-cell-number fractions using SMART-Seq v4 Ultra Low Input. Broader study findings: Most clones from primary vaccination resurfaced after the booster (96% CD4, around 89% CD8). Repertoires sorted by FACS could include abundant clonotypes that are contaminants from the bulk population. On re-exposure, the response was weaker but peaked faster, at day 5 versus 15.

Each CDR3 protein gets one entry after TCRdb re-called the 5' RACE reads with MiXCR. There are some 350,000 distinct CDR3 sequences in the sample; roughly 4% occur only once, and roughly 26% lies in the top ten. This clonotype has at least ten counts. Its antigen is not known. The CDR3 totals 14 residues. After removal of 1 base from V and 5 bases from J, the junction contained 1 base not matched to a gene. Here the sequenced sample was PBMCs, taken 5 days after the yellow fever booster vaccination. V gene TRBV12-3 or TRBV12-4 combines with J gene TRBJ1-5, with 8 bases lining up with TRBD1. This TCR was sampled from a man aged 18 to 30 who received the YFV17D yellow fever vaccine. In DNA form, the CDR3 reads TGTGCCAGCAGTTTAGGGACAGGGCATCAGCCCCAGCATTTT. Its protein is CASSLGTGHQPQHF.